The sequence of this TCR beta chain was determined in a study of control samples from healthy donors and cancer patients. Germline CDR1 MDHEN, CDR2 SYDVKM. The CDR3 totals 15 residues. Trimming removed 5 bases from V and 5 bases from J, with 15 bases in between. TCRdb's copy holds only in-frame clones and misses some; the assay was immunoSEQ multiplex PCR. The table shows 60,000 to 75,000 clones, with approximately 86% occurring only once. This sequence joins TRBV28 and TRBJ2-2; TRBD1 might be the D (6 bases). The TCR sequence derives from a man aged 60 to 69 in good health. Sequencing was done on a sample of blood. CDR3 region: CASSIGDTLTGELFF. The CDR3 DNA is TGTGCCAGCAGTATAGGGGACACCCTGACCGGGGAGCTGTTTTTT.